The 3 T cell receptor beta chains listed next were all sequenced from one sample in a study of cytomegalovirus exposure and HLA in healthy donors. The primer mix had 60 Vbeta and 13 Jbeta primers. Assay used: immunoSEQ multiplex PCR; TCRdb lists only in-frame clones, some missing. The sample has approximately 180,000 clones; around 78% are singletons. Material: PBMCs. The receptors originated from a woman aged 45-60 years in good health and CMV-seropositive.

This clone was observed once. The chain links TRBV11-2 to TRBJ2-2; D remains ambiguous. The V gene's germline CDR1 is SGHAT and CDR2 FQNNGV. V was shortened by 1 base and J by 3 bases, with 9 bases between the two germline ends. This CDR3 is 15 amino acids long. CDR3: CASSLVPRDTGELFF. The DNA of the CDR3 is TGTGCCAGCAGCTTAGTACCCCGGGACACCGGGGAGCTGTTTTTT. Full variable domain (missing parts from reference TRBV11-2 and TRBJ2-2): EAGVAQSPRYKIIEKRQSVAFWCNPISGHATLYWYQQILGQGPKLLIQFQNNGVVDDSQLPKDRFSAERLKGVDSTLKIQPAKLEDSAVYLCASSLVPRDTGELFFGEGSRLTVL.

V is TRBV7-3 and J is TRBJ2-5; D is possibly TRBD2 (6 bases). Looked up from germline, CDR1 is SGHTA and CDR2 is FQGTGA. This CDR3 is built from 15 residues. V was cut by 5 bases and J by 0 bases, with 13 bases left in between. The CDR3 region is CASSPKGLYQETQYF. The DNA of the CDR3 is TGTGCCAGCAGCCCGAAGGGACTGTACCAAGAGACCCAGTACTTC. Using reference TRBV7-3 and TRBJ2-5 for the parts outside the CDR3, the full variable domain is GAGVSQTPSNKVTEKGKYVELRCDPISGHTALYWYRQSLGQGPEFLIYFQGTGAADDSGLPNDRFFAVRPEGSVSTLKIQRTERGDSAVYLCASSPKGLYQETQYFGPGTRLLVL.

This clone was counted between two and nine times. The chain couples TRBV7-9 to TRBJ1-6; TRBD1 is a possible D gene (5 bases). The V gene lost 7 bases and the J gene lost 5 bases, with 12 bases spanning the gap. Germline V lookup: CDR1 SEHNR, CDR2 FQNEAQ (reference sequence). The CDR3 spans 14 residues. The CDR3 spells CASIRDSDNSPLHF. DNA of the CDR3: TGTGCCAGCATCAGAGACAGCGATAATTCACCCCTCCACTTT.